What follows is one TCR beta chain and its context. This entry is derived from a study of blood T cell repertoires in COVID-19. This CDR3 is 16 amino acids long. Trimming stripped 6 bases from V and 0 bases from J, with 15 bases between. Germline V gene lookup returns CDR1 KGHSH and CDR2 LQKENI. Authors' processing steps: For nucleated cells, counts were estimated from reference gene primer amplification. The table came from immunoSEQ multiplex PCR; TCRdb's copy has only in-frame clones and leaves some out. D and trimming come from the DNA, and the V and J calls and clone size come from that table. The repertoire includes around 36,000 clones, approximately 82% of them detected once, and about 42% sits in the top ten.

The sequenced material came from peripheral blood. J is TRBJ1-5 and V is TRBV18; possible D gene TRBD1, 5 bases. This sequence originates from a man aged 80 or over with active or convalescent COVID-19. CDR3 region: CASSRGTASSNQPQHF. DNA for the CDR3: TGTGCCAGCTCCCGCGGGACCGCTAGTAGCAATCAGCCCCAGCATTTT.